Below, 10 T cell receptor beta chains from the same sample are listed, as sequenced in a study of blood T cell repertoires in COVID-19. Sequencing used immunoSEQ multiplex PCR; TCRdb keeps in-frame clones, though not all of them. The sample contains just over 650,000 clones, about nine tenths of which appear only once. The sequenced material came from peripheral blood. The receptors come from a woman younger than 30 with acute or convalescent COVID-19.

The gene calls are TRBV9 and TRBJ1-2; 7 bases fit TRBD1. Looked up from germline, CDR1 is SGDLS and CDR2 is YYNGEE. The V segment lost 1 base and the J segment 7 bases; nucleotides outside the gene matches: 4. CDR3 size: 13 residues. The CDR3 reads CASSVQTGAGYTF. Written as DNA, the CDR3 is TGTGCCAGCAGCGTACAAACAGGGGCTGGCTACACCTTC.

The rearrangement links TRBV19 to TRBJ2-7; 9 bases align to TRBD2. This CDR3 spans 11 amino acids. In germline, CDR1 is LNHDA, CDR2 SQIVND (reference sequence). Here the CDR3 reads CAVDAGGPKYF. The CDR3 DNA follows: TGTGCAGTAGACGCGGGGGGGCCTAAGTACTTC.

This clone turned up a few times. V gene TRBV18 combines with J gene TRBJ1-5, with a weak D call TRBD1 (5 bases). The CDR3 totals 15 residues. Germline V CDR1 and CDR2: KGHSH, LQKENI. V dropped 1 base and J dropped 1 base, with 8 bases sitting between them. The CDR3 loop is CASSPLSGSNQPQHF. The CDR3 nucleotides are TGTGCCAGCTCACCACTCTCAGGGAGCAATCAGCCCCAGCATTTT.

This rearrangement joins TRBV27 to TRBJ2-5; 10 bases agree with TRBD2. This CDR3 is built from 15 residues. Per germline, CDR1 MNHEY and CDR2 SMNVEV (reference sequence). Trimming at V came to 3 bases and at J to 4 bases, leaving 5 bases not matched to a gene. The DNA for the CDR3 is TGTGCCAGCAGTTTGGGGACTAGCGACCGAGAGACCCAGTACTTC. Protein: CASSLGTSDRETQYF.

The gene calls are TRBV6-5 and TRBJ2-7; tentatively, D is TRBD1 (5 bases). V was cut by 4 bases and J by 3 bases, with 19 bases left in between. This CDR3 has 16 residues. Germline CDR1 and CDR2: MNHEY and SVGAGI. CDR3 amino acids: CASSLDTGRYGYEQYF. In nucleotides, the CDR3 is TGTGCCAGCAGTTTAGACACAGGTCGATACGGCTACGAGCAGTACTTC.

V usage is TRBV5-8 and J usage is TRBJ1-5; possible D gene TRBD1, 6 bases. Germline V CDR1 and CDR2: SGHTS, YDEGEE. V shed 7 bases and J shed 0 bases, with 14 bases lying between them. The length of the CDR3 is 15 residues. The CDR3 region is CASHTGLDSNQPQHF. The CDR3 coding sequence is TGTGCCAGCCACACAGGGCTCGATAGCAATCAGCCCCAGCATTTT.

This chain joins TRBV6-5 and TRBJ1-5, with D hard to call. The V and J ends lost 6 bases and 1 base respectively, with 13 bases between them. CDR3 length: 15 residues. Germline CDR1 is MNHEY and CDR2 is SVGAGI. The CDR3 sequence: CASSVLQASNQPQHF. The CDR3 region has the DNA TGTGCCAGCAGCGTCCTTCAGGCAAGCAATCAGCCCCAGCATTTT.

Here the CDR3 reads CASSPYRTSGGSTDTQYF. The CDR3, as DNA: TGTGCCAGCAGCCCCTACAGGACTAGCGGGGGAAGCACAGATACGCAGTATTTT. This chain connects TRBV9 to TRBJ2-3, with 13 bases aligning to TRBD2. J was trimmed by 0 bases and V by 4 bases; bases with no gene match: 8. CDR1 is SGDLS, CDR2 YYNGEE, per germline. CDR3 length equals 18 residues. The complete variable domain, with remaining parts taken from reference TRBV9 and TRBJ2-3, reads DSGVTQTPKHLITATGQRVTLRCSPRSGDLSVYWYQQSLDQGLQFLIQYYNGEERAKGNILERFSAQQFPDLHSELNLSSLELGDSALYFCASSPYRTSGGSTDTQYFGPGTRLTVL.

Comment on this clone: This specimen includes other DNA sequences encoding the same CDR3. CDR3 bases: TGTGCTAGTTCAGGGATGAACACTGAAGCTTTCTTT. Its translation: CASSGMNTEAFF. The rearrangement uses TRBV12-5 and TRBJ1-1; a possible D gene is TRBD1 (5 bases). The ends were cut back, 8 bases at V and 0 bases at J, with 7 bases in the middle. From germline, CDR1 is LGHNT and CDR2 FRNRAP. This CDR3 spans 12 amino acids. Variable domain in full (rest from reference TRBV12-5 and TRBJ1-1): DARVTQTPRHKVTEMGQEVTMRCQPILGHNTVFWYRQTMMQGLELLAYFRNRAPLDDSGMPKDRFSAEMPDATLATLKIQPSEPRDSAVYFCASSGMNTEAFFGQGTRLTVV.

V and J are TRBV4-1 and TRBJ1-1, with D unresolved. The CDR3 loop spans 14 amino acids. V lost 2 bases, J lost 0 bases, and 7 bases lay in between. The germline V gene encodes CDR1 MGHRA and CDR2 YSYEKL. The CDR3 nucleotides read TGCGCCAGCAGCCAATCCCTAGTGAACACTGAAGCTTTCTTT. Protein sequence: CASSQSLVNTEAFF.